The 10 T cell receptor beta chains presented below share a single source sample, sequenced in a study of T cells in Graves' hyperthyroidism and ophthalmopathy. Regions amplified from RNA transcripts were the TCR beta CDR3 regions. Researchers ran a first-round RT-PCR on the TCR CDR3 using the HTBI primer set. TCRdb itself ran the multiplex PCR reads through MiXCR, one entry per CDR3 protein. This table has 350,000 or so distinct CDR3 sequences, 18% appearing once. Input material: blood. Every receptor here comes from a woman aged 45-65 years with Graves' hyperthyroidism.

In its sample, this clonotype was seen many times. The CDR3 here is CASSFRAGELFF. The CDR3 coding sequence is TGTGCCAGCAGCTTTCGTGCCGGGGAGCTGTTTTTT. The rearrangement links TRBV11-2 to TRBJ2-2, with unresolved D. This CDR3 contains 12 residues. Germline lookup yields CDR1 SGHAT and CDR2 FQNNGV. V dropped 3 bases and J dropped 6 bases, with 5 bases sitting between them. The complete variable domain, with remaining parts taken from reference TRBV11-2 and TRBJ2-2, reads EAGVAQSPRYKIIEKRQSVAFWCNPISGHATLYWYQQILGQGPKLLIQFQNNGVVDDSQLPKDRFSAERLKGVDSTLKIQPAKLEDSAVYLCASSFRAGELFFGEGSRLTVL.

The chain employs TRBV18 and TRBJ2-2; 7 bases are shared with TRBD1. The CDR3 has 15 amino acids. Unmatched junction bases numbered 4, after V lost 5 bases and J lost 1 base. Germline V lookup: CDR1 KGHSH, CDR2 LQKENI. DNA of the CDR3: TGTGCCAGCTCAAAGGGGGCAGTGAACACCGGGGAGCTGTTTTTT. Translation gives CASSKGAVNTGELFF.

This CDR3 is CATGQESGGQETQYF. CDR3 DNA sequence: TGTGCCACCGGGCAGGAAAGCGGGGGACAAGAGACCCAGTACTTC. V gene TRBV24-1 combines with J gene TRBJ2-5, with TRBD2 matching 8 bases. CDR1 KGHDR and CDR2 SFDVKD come from the germline V gene. CDR3 length: 15 amino acids. V gave up 9 bases and J gave up 2 bases; unmatched junction bases: 10.

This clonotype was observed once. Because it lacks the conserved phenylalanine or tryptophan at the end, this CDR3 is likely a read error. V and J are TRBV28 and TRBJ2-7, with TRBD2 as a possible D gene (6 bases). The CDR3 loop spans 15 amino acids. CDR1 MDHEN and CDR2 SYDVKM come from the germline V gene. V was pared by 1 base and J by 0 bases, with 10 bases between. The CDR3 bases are TGTGCCAGCAGTTTATCCGGGACTGTCTCCTACGAGCAGTACCTC. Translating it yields CASSLSGTVSYEQYL.

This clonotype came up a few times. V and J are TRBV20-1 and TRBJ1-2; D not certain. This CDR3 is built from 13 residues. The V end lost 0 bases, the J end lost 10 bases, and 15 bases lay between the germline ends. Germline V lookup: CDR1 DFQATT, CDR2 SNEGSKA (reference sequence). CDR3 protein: CSARDKGDTAYTF. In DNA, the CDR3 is TGCAGTGCTAGAGATAAAGGAGACACTGCCTACACCTTC.

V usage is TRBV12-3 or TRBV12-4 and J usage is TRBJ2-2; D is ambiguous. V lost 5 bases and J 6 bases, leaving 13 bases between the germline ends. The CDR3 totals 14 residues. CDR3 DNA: TGTGCCAGCAGTAACAACGTGGATCCCGGGGAGCTGTTTTTT. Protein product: CASSNNVDPGELFF.

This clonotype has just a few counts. This CDR3 is CASSSPTTGPETQYF. CDR3 DNA: TGTGCCAGCAGTTCCCCGACCACGGGGCCTGAGACCCAGTACTTC. The chain carries TRBV12-3 or TRBV12-4 and TRBJ2-5; D may be TRBD1 or TRBD2 (5 bases each). V was cut by 4 bases and J by 5 bases, with 17 bases left in between. The CDR3 is 15 residues long.

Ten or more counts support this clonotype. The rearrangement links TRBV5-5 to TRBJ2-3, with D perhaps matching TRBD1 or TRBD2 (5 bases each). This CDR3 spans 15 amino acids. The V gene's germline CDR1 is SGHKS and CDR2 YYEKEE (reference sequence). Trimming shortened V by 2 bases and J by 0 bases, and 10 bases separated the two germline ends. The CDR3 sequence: CASSFRRDSTDTQYF. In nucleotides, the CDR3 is TGTGCCAGCAGCTTTCGTCGGGACAGCACAGATACGCAGTATTTT. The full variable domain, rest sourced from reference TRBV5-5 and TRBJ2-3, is DAGVTQSPTHLIKTRGQQVTLRCSPISGHKSVSWYQQVLGQGPQFIFQYYEKEERGRGNFPDRFSARQFPNYSSELNVNALLLGDSALYLCASSFRRDSTDTQYFGPGTRLTVL.

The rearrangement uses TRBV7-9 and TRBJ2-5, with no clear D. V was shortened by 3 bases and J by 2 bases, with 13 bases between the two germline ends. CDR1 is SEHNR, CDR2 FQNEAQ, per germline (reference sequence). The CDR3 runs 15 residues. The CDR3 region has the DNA TGTGCCAGCAGCTTGTTCGGCAGTAATCAAGAGACCCAGTACTTC. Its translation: CASSLFGSNQETQYF.

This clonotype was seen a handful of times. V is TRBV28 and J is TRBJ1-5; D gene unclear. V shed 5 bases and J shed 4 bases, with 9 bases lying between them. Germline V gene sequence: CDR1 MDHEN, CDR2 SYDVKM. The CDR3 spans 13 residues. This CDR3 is CASSLVVNQPQHF. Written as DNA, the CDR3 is TGTGCCAGCAGTCTAGTAGTTAATCAGCCCCAGCATTTT.